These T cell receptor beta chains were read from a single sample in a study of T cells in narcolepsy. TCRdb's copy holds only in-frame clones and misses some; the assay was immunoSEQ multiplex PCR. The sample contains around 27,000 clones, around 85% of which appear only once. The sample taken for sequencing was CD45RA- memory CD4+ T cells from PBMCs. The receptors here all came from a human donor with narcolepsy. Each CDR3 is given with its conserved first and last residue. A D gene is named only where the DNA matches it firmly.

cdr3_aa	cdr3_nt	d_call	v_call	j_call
CASSIGHTGGDWLSTDTQYF	TGTGCCAGTAGTATAGGTCACACCGGCGGAGACTGGCTAAGCACAGATACGCAGTATTTT	NA	TRBV19	TRBJ2-3
CASIWEGQTNTEAFF	TGTGCCAGCATTTGGGAGGGACAAACGAACACTGAAGCTTTCTTT	NA	TRBV6-1	TRBJ1-1
CASSLVIGGTTEAFF	TGTGCCAGCAGCTTAGTAATAGGGGGTACGACTGAAGCTTTCTTT	NA	TRBV7-2	TRBJ1-1
CASSVGGQGLTYEQYF	TGTGCCAGCAGCGTAGGAGGGCAGGGGCTAACCTACGAGCAGTACTTC	NA	TRBV9	TRBJ2-7
CASSLRLTDTQYF	TGTGCCAGCAGCTTGCGCCTCACAGATACGCAGTATTTT	NA	TRBV7-9	TRBJ2-3
CASSEKIPGDRVFF	TGTGCCAGCAGTGAAAAGATTCCGGGGGACCGGGTTTTCTTT	NA	TRBV2	TRBJ1-1
CATSREALRETQYF	TGTGCCACCAGCAGAGAGGCCCTCAGGGAGACCCAGTACTTC	NA	TRBV15	TRBJ2-5
CASSEEGASYEQYF	TGTGCCAGCAGTGAAGAGGGAGCCTCCTACGAGCAGTACTTC	NA	TRBV6-1	TRBJ2-7
CASSQGPIPPEAFF	TGCGCCAGCAGCCAAGGACCCATTCCCCCTGAAGCTTTCTTT	NA	TRBV4-1	TRBJ1-1
CASSRDSRDRVGQETQYF	TGTGCCAGCAGCCGAGACTCCCGGGACAGGGTGGGGCAAGAGACCCAGTACTTC	TRBD1	TRBV5-6	TRBJ2-5
CASRSGQGRTEAFF	TGTGCCAGTAGGTCGGGACAGGGAAGGACTGAAGCTTTCTTT	TRBD1	TRBV19	TRBJ1-1
CASSLTETPSYGYTF	TGTGCCAGCAGCTTGACAGAGACCCCCTCCTATGGCTACACCTTC	NA	TRBV7-3	TRBJ1-2
CASSPTSGGSYEQYF	TGCGCCAGCAGTCCGACTAGCGGGGGGTCCTACGAGCAGTACTTC	TRBD2	TRBV10-1	TRBJ2-7
CASSTRQGANTEAFF	TGTGCCAGCAGTACAAGACAGGGGGCGAACACTGAAGCTTTCTTT	TRBD1	TRBV27	TRBJ1-1